The 13 T cell receptor beta chains in this list originate from one sample, sequenced in a study of PD-L1 blockade in urothelial cancer. Using immunoSEQ multiplex PCR, the repertoire was profiled, and TCRdb retains in-frame clones only, with some absent. The data contain about 90,000 clones, 90% of them seen just once; the ten biggest clones take up 8% to 10%. The sample was PBMCs, taken around atezolizumab (anti-PD-L1) treatment. The receptors originated from a man aged 60-69 years with urothelial cancer.

This clone was seen a handful of times. The chain uses TRBV11-2 and TRBJ2-1; 12 positions agree with TRBD2. The J segment lost 8 bases and the V segment lost 8 bases, leaving 7 bases of the junction unmatched. Per the germline V gene, CDR1 is SGHAT and CDR2 is FQNNGV. This CDR3 region has 14 residues. The CDR3 DNA is TGTGCCAGCCGAACTAGCGGGAGGTTCGATGAGCAGTTCTTC. Protein: CASRTSGRFDEQFF.

The chain recombines TRBV4-3 with TRBJ2-7; tentative D call: TRBD2 (5 bases). Germline lookup yields CDR1 LGHNA and CDR2 YSLEER. Deletions cut 0 bases from V and 4 bases from J, with 10 bases between. There are 14 residues in the CDR3. In nucleotides, the CDR3 is TGCGCCAGCAGCCAAGAGAGGGTAGGATACGAGCAGTACTTC. The encoded protein is CASSQERVGYEQYF.

CDR3 residues: CASSPGSGFSGSGFF. The DNA for the CDR3 is TGTGCCAGTAGCCCTGGTTCGGGGTTTAGTGGTAGTGGGTTCTTC. The chain links TRBV19 to TRBJ2-1; D perhaps matches TRBD2 (5 bases). CDR1 LNHDA and CDR2 SQIVND come from the germline V gene (reference sequence). There are 15 residues in the CDR3. The V and J ends lost 6 bases and 15 bases respectively, with 27 bases between them.

The chain links TRBV18 to TRBJ1-5; 9 bases line up with TRBD1. J lost 1 base, V lost 5 bases, and 3 bases had no gene match. This CDR3 has 15 amino acids. The germline V gene encodes CDR1 KGHSH and CDR2 LQKENI. CDR3 residues: CASSRQGGSNQPQHF. The CDR3 DNA reads as TGTGCCAGCTCAAGACAGGGGGGGAGCAATCAGCCCCAGCATTTT.

CDR3 in DNA: TGTGCCAGCAGCGGGGACAGGGCGCGCAATCAGCCCCAGCATTTT. Protein sequence: CASSGDRARNQPQHF. The genes are TRBV6-1 and TRBJ1-5, with 9 bases that match TRBD1. From germline, CDR1 is MNHNS and CDR2 SASEGT. The trim removed 6 bases at V and 2 bases at J, leaving 5 bases unmatched. This CDR3 has 15 amino acids.

This chain connects TRBV4-1 to TRBJ2-1, with TRBD2 matching over 9 bases. The CDR3 loop spans 17 amino acids. V shed 1 base, J shed 4 bases, and the junction held 8 bases outside the gene matches. The germline V gene has CDR1 MGHRA and CDR2 YSYEKL. CDR3 loop: CASSQARLADLYNEQFF. The CDR3 DNA sequence: TGCGCCAGCAGCCAAGCAAGACTAGCGGACTTATACAATGAGCAGTTCTTC.

This chain uses TRBV6-1 with TRBJ1-5; D gene unclear. This CDR3 has 19 amino acids. V gave up 4 bases and J gave up 2 bases, with 24 bases separating them. Germline V gene data show CDR1 as MNHNS and CDR2 as SASEGT. This chain's CDR3 is CASSGPLRTGKHGNQPQHF. Written as DNA, the CDR3 is TGTGCCAGCAGTGGCCCACTCCGTACCGGGAAACATGGCAATCAGCCCCAGCATTTT.

This chain links TRBV14 with TRBJ2-1; TRBD1 agrees at 7 bases. Germline assignment: CDR1 SGHDN and CDR2 FVKESK. V lost 4 bases, J lost 5 bases, and 5 bases stayed unmatched. The CDR3 loop spans 14 amino acids. The CDR3 here is CASSRLGTDNEQFF. The CDR3 bases are TGTGCCAGCAGCCGTTTAGGGACAGACAATGAGCAGTTCTTC. The full variable domain, with the rest looked up from reference TRBV14 and TRBJ2-1, is EAGVTQFPSHSVIEKGQTVTLRCDPISGHDNLYWYRRVMGKEIKFLLHFVKESKQDESGMPNNRFLAERTGGTYSTLKVQPAELEDSGVYFCASSRLGTDNEQFFGPGTRLTVL.

The chain couples TRBV7-2 to TRBJ1-3; D is undetermined. The CDR3 has 16 amino acids. The germline gives CDR1 SGHTA, CDR2 FQGNSA. With 5 bases removed from V and 4 bases from J, the gap between germline ends came to 18 bases. The CDR3 DNA reads as TGTGCCAGCAGCCCCTTTTCATCGGCGGTCGGAAACACCATATATTTT. This codes for CASSPFSSAVGNTIYF.

This clone has just a few counts. The rearrangement joins TRBV7-2 to TRBJ2-2; 13 bases align to TRBD2. After removal of 5 bases from V and 4 bases from J, the junction contained 4 bases not matched to a gene. The germline CDR1 and CDR2 sequences are SGHTA and FQGNSA. The CDR3 spans 16 residues. The CDR3 loop is CASSPGLAGVTGELFF. In DNA, the CDR3 is TGTGCCAGCAGCCCCGGACTAGCGGGAGTCACCGGGGAGCTGTTTTTT.

The rearrangement joins TRBV28 to TRBJ1-1, with 7 bases aligning to TRBD1. Germline V gives CDR1 MDHEN, CDR2 SYDVKM. Trimming removed 3 bases from V and 4 bases from J; junction bases left unmatched: 8. The CDR3 is 15 residues long. CDR3 region: CASSLMTGLGTEAFF. CDR3 bases: TGTGCCAGCAGTTTGATGACAGGGTTAGGCACTGAAGCTTTCTTT.

V is TRBV7-3 and J is TRBJ2-1; 14 nucleotides align to TRBD2. J lost 6 bases, V lost 3 bases, and 4 bases had no gene match. Germline V gene lookup returns CDR1 SGHTA and CDR2 FQGTGA. There are 16 residues in the CDR3. The DNA of the CDR3 is TGTGCCAGCAGCTTTGGACTAGCGGGGGGCCGCAATGAGCAGTTCTTC. Its translation: CASSFGLAGGRNEQFF.

The chain joins TRBV30 to TRBJ1-2, with TRBD1 as a possible D gene (5 bases). Trimming stripped 5 bases from V and 2 bases from J, with 12 bases between. The germline gives CDR1 GTSNPN, CDR2 SVGIG (reference sequence). The CDR3 loop spans 13 amino acids. CDR3 DNA sequence: TGTGCCTGGGAGGTTGGGGGGAACTATGGCTACACCTTC. Translated, it gives CAWEVGGNYGYTF.